One T cell receptor beta chain is described in this entry. Its cognate antigen is unknown. V shed 1 base, J shed 9 bases, and the junction held 4 bases outside the gene matches. This CDR3 comprises 14 residues. Germline V gene data show CDR1 as SGHAT and CDR2 as FQNNGV. The data stem from a study of cytomegalovirus exposure and HLA in healthy donors. Whole-study findings and limits: Later analysis placed DRB1 highest and HLA-C lowest in TCR association rates, which differed by HLA locus. With later analysis, a missense DCLRE1C variant became linked to TCR beta V- and J-gene trimming. A later analysis, which compared TCR beta chains of equal frequency, found the HLA-associated ones more clonally expanded. Among the sequence variants, a highly shared cluster was likely an artifact of sequencing.

It was with 60 Vbeta and 13 Jbeta primers that the PCR ran. Repertoires were generated with immunoSEQ multiplex PCR, while TCRdb's copy carries only in-frame clones and drops some. The top ten clones hold under 7.5% of a sample with about 150,000 clones, about 79% of them seen once. The TCR sequence derives from a man aged 45-65 years in good health and CMV-seropositive. The V gene is TRBV11-2, the J gene TRBJ2-2; TRBD1 agrees at 8 bases. Sequenced material: PBMCs. CDR3 sequence reads: CASSLVRQGRELFF. The CDR3 nucleotides are TGTGCCAGCAGCTTAGTACGACAGGGGCGGGAGCTGTTTTTT.